This record looks at one TCR beta chain sequence and its context. The data stem from a study of blood T cell repertoires in COVID-19. The protocol was immunoSEQ multiplex PCR, while the TCRdb copy is restricted to in-frame clones and leaves out a portion. The table shows roughly 43,000 clones, with approximately 80% occurring only once. The clonotype originates from a woman aged 55-69 years with acute or convalescent COVID-19. Sequences were obtained from peripheral blood.

Written as DNA, the CDR3 is TGTGCCAGCAGCCAGTCGGGAGGGAGTTGGAATTCACCCCTCCACTTT. Its protein product is CASSQSGGSWNSPLHF. The gene calls are TRBV14 and TRBJ1-6; unclear D gene. The V end lost 3 bases, the J end lost 7 bases, and 16 bases lay between the germline ends. The CDR3 is 16 residues long. The germline V gene encodes CDR1 SGHDN and CDR2 FVKESK.